Sequencing of this T cell receptor (beta chain) was carried out in a study of Ad26.COV2.S vaccination and SARS-CoV-2 variants. The CDR3 consists of 21 residues. CDR1 and CDR2 (germline): MNHEY, SVGEGT. With V trimmed by 0 bases and J by 0 bases, 10 bases remained unmatched. This table comes from immunoSEQ multiplex PCR, and its TCRdb copy is limited to in-frame clones, with some not included. The sample carries over 450,000 clones, roughly nine tenths recorded once. This sample's treatment: roughly 20 received Ad26.COV2.S at low or high dose, single or two shots; 5 received placebo; per-sample allocation not given. Day 63 after the first vaccine or placebo injection was the time point for sampling. Boston provided a donor who was an adult aged 18-55 years. This clone was counted once.

The source material was peripheral blood, sampled in a trial of Ad26.COV2.S vaccine versus placebo. This TCR derives from a person aged 18-60 years who received the Ad26.COV2.S COVID-19 vaccine or a placebo. V and J are TRBV6-2 or TRBV6-3 and TRBJ2-1, with TRBD2 matching over 14 bases. The CDR3 DNA reads as TGTGCCAGCAGTTACTCGGGGAGGAGACTAGCGGGGGGGAGCTCCTACAATGAGCAGTTCTTC. Its translation: CASSYSGRRLAGGSSYNEQFF.